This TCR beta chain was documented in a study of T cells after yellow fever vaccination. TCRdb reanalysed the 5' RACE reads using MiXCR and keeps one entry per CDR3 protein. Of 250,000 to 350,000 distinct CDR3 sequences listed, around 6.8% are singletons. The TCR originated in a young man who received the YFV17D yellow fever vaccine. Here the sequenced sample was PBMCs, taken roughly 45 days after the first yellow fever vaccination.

DNA of the CDR3: TGTGCCATCAGTGAGGGACTAGCGGGTGACGGCGATACGCAGTATTTT. Amino acid sequence: CAISEGLAGDGDTQYF. This chain connects TRBV10-3 to TRBJ2-3; TRBD2 aligns across 11 bases. The V and J ends lost 2 bases and 6 bases, in that order; junction bases with no gene match: 7. The V gene's germline CDR1 is ENHRY and CDR2 SYGVKD. CDR3 length: 16 residues.